These T cell receptor beta chains were read from a single sample in a study of vaccination and CD4 T cells after COVID-19. The antigens these receptors bind are not known. TCRdb used MiXCR to reprocess the PCR reads, holding one entry per CDR3 protein. The repertoire includes approximately 21,000 distinct CDR3 sequences, approximately 56% of them detected once, and around 10% sits in the top ten. Sample: CD4+ T cells from blood, cultured in vitro, taken after SARS-CoV-2 vaccination. Receptor source: a human donor who had recovered from COVID-19. Both conserved end residues are part of each CDR3. The D gene is left open where the match is weak. Expanded clones get a size class; other rows say once, few or many, or leave the size out.

clone size	CDR3 length	V gene	J gene	D gene	CDR3 protein	CDR3 DNA
NA	15	TRBV6-1	TRBJ1-2	NA	CASRTGGGIAYGYTF	TGTGCCAGCAGGACCGGGGGGGGGATAGCCTATGGCTACACCTTC
few	12	TRBV28	TRBJ1-1	NA	CASTRFGGEAFF	TGTGCCAGCACTCGCTTCGGGGGCGAAGCTTTCTTT
NA	14	TRBV24-1	TRBJ2-1	NA	CATSALQGGDEQFF	TGTGCCACCAGTGCCTTGCAAGGGGGGGATGAGCAGTTCTTC
medium-sized	15	TRBV7-9	TRBJ1-2	NA	CASSSGGGVNYGYTF	TGTGCCAGCAGTTCAGGAGGGGGAGTGAACTATGGCTACACCTTC
few	15	TRBV7-2	TRBJ1-2	TRBD1	CASSQTGYGGYGYTF	TGTGCCAGCAGCCAGACAGGGTACGGAGGCTATGGCTACACCTTC
NA	15	TRBV6-1	TRBJ2-1	TRBD2	CASSISGSSYNEQFF	TGTGCCAGCAGTATTAGCGGGAGTTCCTACAATGAGCAGTTCTTC
NA	13	TRBV29-1	TRBJ2-5	TRBD1	CSFRDRVQETQYF	TGCAGCTTCCGGGACAGGGTCCAAGAGACCCAGTACTTC
NA	14	TRBV10-3	TRBJ1-1	NA	CAIRQGQLNTEAFF	TGTGCCATCAGACAAGGACAGTTGAACACTGAAGCTTTCTTT
NA	15	TRBV21-1	TRBJ2-7	NA	CASSEPRTGPYEQYF	TGTGCCAGCAGCGAACCGAGGACGGGACCCTACGAGCAGTACTTC
once	14	TRBV6-1	TRBJ2-3	NA	CASSPTRPTDTQYF	TGTGCCAGCAGCCCCACTAGACCCACAGATACGCAGTATTTT
few	16	TRBV19	TRBJ1-6	NA	CASTAQGSRNNSPLHF	TGTGCCAGTACCGCTCAGGGCAGCAGGAATAATTCACCCCTCCACTTT
NA	15	TRBV20-1	TRBJ1-5	NA	CSAKRQRAGNQPQHF	TGCAGTGCTAAAAGACAGAGGGCGGGCAATCAGCCCCAGCATTTT
few	14	TRBV7-9	TRBJ1-6	NA	CASSPSSWNSPLHF	TGTGCCAGCAGCCCCTCATCCTGGAATTCACCCCTCCACTTT
NA	14	TRBV28	TRBJ1-1	NA	CASSPQRVGTEAFF	TGTGCCAGCAGTCCCCAGAGGGTAGGGACTGAAGCTTTCTTT
NA	18	TRBV5-1	TRBJ2-7	NA	CASSSRSNSGTGLYEQYF	TGCGCCAGCAGCTCCCGATCGAATAGCGGGACAGGACTCTACGAGCAGTACTTC
NA	15	TRBV11-2	TRBJ2-7	NA	CASSLVVGRDYEQYF	TGTGCCAGCAGCTTAGTGGTGGGCAGGGACTACGAGCAGTACTTC
NA	15	TRBV4-3	TRBJ1-2	NA	CASSQERESGRGYTF	TGCGCCAGCAGCCAAGAAAGGGAGTCGGGAAGAGGCTACACCTTC
NA	13	TRBV19	TRBJ1-1	NA	CASTRTGNTEAFF	TGTGCCAGTACCAGGACTGGGAACACTGAAGCTTTCTTT
NA	14	TRBV30	TRBJ1-2	NA	CAWSQATGSYGYTF	TGTGCCTGGAGTCAGGCGACAGGCAGCTATGGCTACACCTTC
NA	17	TRBV5-1	TRBJ2-2	NA	CASSLEILDTQTGELFF	TGCGCCAGCAGCTTGGAGATACTAGATACCCAGACCGGGGAGCTGTTTTTT
few	20	TRBV20-1	TRBJ1-6	NA	CSARDIAVLTATYQNSPLHF	TGCAGTGCTAGAGACATCGCGGTTTTGACAGCCACATACCAGAATTCACCCCTCCACTTT
few	15	TRBV2	TRBJ1-6	TRBD1	CASSGGQGAGSPLHF	TGTGCCAGCAGTGGGGGACAGGGGGCAGGATCACCCCTCCACTTT
NA	14	TRBV15	TRBJ1-1	NA	CATSRGGDSTEAFF	TGTGCCACCAGCAGAGGTGGCGACTCCACTGAAGCTTTCTTT
NA	13	TRBV7-2	TRBJ1-2	NA	CASSQTGAYGYTF	TGTGCCAGCAGCCAAACGGGGGCCTATGGCTACACCTTC
NA	15	TRBV19	TRBJ1-1	TRBD1	CASSPQPTGAGEAFF	TGTGCCAGTAGTCCCCAACCAACAGGGGCTGGTGAAGCTTTCTTT
NA	11	TRBV10-1	TRBJ1-2	NA	CAIHGQRGYTF	TGCGCCATCCACGGACAGCGTGGCTACACCTTC
NA	16	TRBV18	TRBJ1-1	TRBD1	CASSDSVQGGGTEAFF	TGTGCCAGCTCAGATTCTGTCCAGGGGGGGGGCACTGAAGCTTTCTTT
NA	13	TRBV11-2	TRBJ2-7	TRBD2	CASSPRDYYEQYF	TGTGCCAGCAGCCCTCGGGACTACTACGAGCAGTACTTC
NA	16	TRBV15	TRBJ2-3	NA	CAASAAPGDSTDTQYF	TGTGCCGCCTCGGCGGCACCCGGTGATAGCACAGATACGCAGTATTTT